This T cell receptor (beta chain) was sequenced during a study of response to subunit inactivated influenza vaccine. General observations from the study: Few new T cells, the authors suggested, are recruited by each seasonal influenza vaccination.

Germline assignment: CDR1 SSHAT and CDR2 FNYEAQ (reference sequence). V dropped 1 base and J dropped 7 bases, with 4 bases sitting between them. This CDR3 has 12 amino acids. This clonotype was counted many times. The antigen remains undetermined. Each CDR3 protein gets one entry after TCRdb re-called the RT-PCR reads with MiXCR. The repertoire holds more than 400,000 distinct CDR3 sequences, with around 7.9% as singletons. The chain carries TRBV7-7 and TRBJ2-2; D gene unclear. The sequenced sample was PBMCs from blood, obtained less than 30 months after vaccination. The source of this sequence is a man between 50 and 70 years old who received an inactivated influenza vaccine. The chain's CDR3 is CASSLEGGELFF. The CDR3 region has the DNA TGTGCCAGCAGCTTAGAGGGCGGGGAGCTGTTTTTT.